Listed below are T cell receptor beta chains from one sample, sequenced in a study of post-analysis software for immune sequencing data. Via MiXCR, TCRdb re-called the PCR reads, giving one row per CDR3 protein. The sample records approximately 730,000 distinct CDR3 sequences, roughly 30% being singletons. Sequencing input: blood. All receptors derive from a girl between 5 and 17 years old with multiple sclerosis. Each CDR3 is given with its conserved first and last residue. D genes are given only for firm matches. Some rows have no size entry. The others give once, few or many, or a class for an expanded clone.

v_call	clone_size	d_call	j_call	cdr3_nt	cdr3_aa
TRBV12-3/TRBV12-4	few	TRBD2	TRBJ2-1	TGTGCCAGCAACCCTCTGGCGGGAGGGCCAAGTGAGCAGTTCTTC	CASNPLAGGPSEQFF
TRBV18	few	TRBD1	TRBJ2-7	TGTACCAGCTCACAGGGGGACCAACGGTACGAGCAGTACTTC	CTSSQGDQRYEQYF
TRBV28	.	.	TRBJ2-7	TGTGCCAGCAGTTTCGTATCGGAAACCTACGAGCAGTACTTC	CASSFVSETYEQYF
TRBV15	few	TRBD1	TRBJ1-2	TGTGCCACCAGCGGACAGGGTCATGGCTACACCTTC	CATSGQGHGYTF
TRBV20-1	.	.	TRBJ2-3	TGCAGTGCTAGAGATCTAACCGGGGCCCAAGATACGCAGTATTTT	CSARDLTGAQDTQYF
TRBV12-3/TRBV12-4	once	TRBD1	TRBJ1-4	TGTGCCAGCAGTCCCGGACAGGGGAATGTAAAACTGTTTTTT	CASSPGQGNVKLFF
TRBV11-2	.	TRBD1	TRBJ1-2	TGTGCCAGCTCACCGGGACAGGGGGACGCCGTCCTCTTAAGGAATGGCTACACCTTC	CASSPGQGDAVLLRNGYTF
TRBV5-1	few	.	TRBJ2-1	TGCGCCAGCAGCTTTGGGGATGAAGTGGGGAATGAGCAGTTCTTC	CASSFGDEVGNEQFF
TRBV7-2	few	.	TRBJ1-2	TGTGCCAGCAACCCGACAGCTATGTCTAACTATGGCTACACCTTC	CASNPTAMSNYGYTF
TRBV3-1	.	TRBD2	TRBJ2-5	TGTGCCAGCAGCCGGACTAGCGGGGGGGCTGAGACCCAGTACTTC	CASSRTSGGAETQYF
TRBV20-1	.	.	TRBJ2-5	TGCAGTGCTATTGGCCGGGAGCGGCCAGAGACCCAGTACTTC	CSAIGRERPETQYF
TRBV6-6	.	TRBD1	TRBJ1-4	TGTGCCAGCAGAGGCGGACAGGGGAGAAAACTGTTTTTT	CASRGGQGRKLFF
TRBV6-1	.	TRBD1	TRBJ1-1	TGTGCCAGCAGTCACGGTAGGGGGCCGGAAGCTTTCTTT	CASSHGRGPEAFF
TRBV4-3	.	.	TRBJ1-5	TGCGCCAGCAGCCATACAGGAGATGGCAATCAGCCCCAGCATTTT	CASSHTGDGNQPQHF
TRBV24-1	.	TRBD1	TRBJ2-2	TGTGCCAACCGCCGGACAGGGAACGAGGAGCTGTTTTTT	CANRRTGNEELFF
TRBV20-1	.	.	TRBJ2-5	TGCAGTGCTCGAGGACACCTCCAAGAGACCCAGTACTTC	CSARGHLQETQYF
TRBV7-2	.	.	TRBJ1-1	TGTGCCAGCAGCTTACGGCCGGTCGAGAACACTGAAGCTTTCTTT	CASSLRPVENTEAFF
TRBV20-1	few	TRBD2	TRBJ2-5	TGCAGTGCTAGAGATTTGGGACTAGTTGAGACCCAGTACTTC	CSARDLGLVETQYF
TRBV29-1	.	.	TRBJ2-5	TGCAGCGTTGAACTAGCCGGGGCCGAGACCCAGTACTTC	CSVELAGAETQYF
TRBV12-3/TRBV12-4	.	.	TRBJ1-1	TGTGCCAGCAGTTTAGAAAGGATGGTTGAAGCTTTCTTT	CASSLERMVEAFF
TRBV20-1	.	TRBD2	TRBJ2-1	TGCAGTGCTAGAGTTCGCGTAGGACTAGCGGGAGGGGGTGAGCAGTTCTTC	CSARVRVGLAGGGEQFF
TRBV3-1	.	TRBD1	TRBJ1-2	TGTGCCAGCAGCCTAGACCCGGGACAGGCTGTTGGCTACACCTTC	CASSLDPGQAVGYTF
TRBV7-6	.	.	TRBJ2-1	TGTGCCAGCAGCTTGGATGGGTTGTTGGCTGAGCAGTTCTTC	CASSLDGLLAEQFF
TRBV6-5	.	.	TRBJ2-5	TGTGCCAGCAGCATAGGAACCTCTGTCCGCGAAGAGACCCAGTACTTC	CASSIGTSVREETQYF
TRBV7-2	.	.	TRBJ2-5	TGTGCCAGCAGCTTAATTCTGGGAGGTGCCCCCTACGAGCGGTACTTC	CASSLILGGAPYERYF
TRBV3-1	.	TRBD1	TRBJ2-5	TGTGCCAGCAGCCACCAGATGGACAGGGGGCTGAGTTTTATGACCCAGTACTTC	CASSHQMDRGLSFMTQYF
TRBV29-1	.	.	TRBJ2-6	TGCAGCGTTGAAGGTGGGGCCAACGTCCTGACTTTC	CSVEGGANVLTF
TRBV6-2/TRBV6-3	few	TRBD2	TRBJ2-1	TGTGCCAGCAGTTACTCGACCCTAGGGACTAGCGGGAGGAGGTCCTACAATGAGCAGTTCTTC	CASSYSTLGTSGRRSYNEQFF
TRBV3-1	few	TRBD2	TRBJ2-3	TGTGCCAGCAGCCGGATCACTAGCGGGAGGCGTCTGAGCACAGATACGCAGTATTTT	CASSRITSGRRLSTDTQYF
TRBV27	few	TRBD1	TRBJ1-4	TGTGCCAGCAGTGCCTACAGGGGGAATAATGAAAAACTGTTTTTT	CASSAYRGNNEKLFF
TRBV7-2	many	.	TRBJ2-5	TGTGCCAGCAGCTCTACAGGGGCGGGGGAGACCCAGTACTTC	CASSSTGAGETQYF
TRBV4-3	.	.	TRBJ1-1	TGCGCCAGCAGCCGAGAGGACAGTTACACTGAAGCTTTCTTT	CASSREDSYTEAFF
TRBV7-2	few	TRBD2	TRBJ2-1	TGTGCCAGCAGCCCCCGTCTAGCGGCCTATGAGCAGTTCTTC	CASSPRLAAYEQFF
TRBV11-1	.	TRBD2	TRBJ2-3	TGTGCCAGCAGCCCCGGGACAGTCGGACTAGCGGTCTTCTTGTACGCAGATACGCAGTATTTT	CASSPGTVGLAVFLYADTQYF
TRBV29-1	.	.	TRBJ1-2	TGCAGCGTTGAATCGGAAACGCTCGGCGGCTACACCTTC	CSVESETLGGYTF
TRBV20-1	.	.	TRBJ2-3	TGCAGTGCTAGAGATCAAGGAGATACGCAGTATTTT	CSARDQGDTQYF
TRBV28	.	.	TRBJ2-5	TGTGCCAGCAGTACGTGGCGGGGAGGAGCCGAGACCCAGTACTTC	CASSTWRGGAETQYF
TRBV20-1	.	.	TRBJ2-3	TGCAGTGCTAAGGACTTAAGCACAGATACGCAGTATTTT	CSAKDLSTDTQYF
TRBV6-1	few	.	TRBJ2-1	TGTGCCGCTCGACCCTACAGGTACAATGAGCAGTTCTTC	CAARPYRYNEQFF
TRBV28	.	.	TRBJ1-5	TGTGCCAGCAGCAGCTTCGGGATGGGCAATCAGCCCCAGCATTTT	CASSSFGMGNQPQHF
TRBV6-1	few	.	TRBJ2-1	TGTGCCAGCCGGAGGGGGGAGCAGTTCTTC	CASRRGEQFF
TRBV18	.	TRBD1	TRBJ2-1	TGTGCCAGCTCATCCCAGACAGGGGTCGTCTACAATGAGCAGTTCTTC	CASSSQTGVVYNEQFF
TRBV28	.	.	TRBJ1-2	TGTGCCAGCAGTTTAAGGAACAGCTATGGCTACACCTTC	CASSLRNSYGYTF
TRBV20-1	.	TRBD2	TRBJ2-1	TGCAGTGCTAGAAGCTTCCTAGCGGGAGAATACAATGAGCAGTTCTTC	CSARSFLAGEYNEQFF
TRBV9	.	TRBD1	TRBJ2-3	TGTGCCAGCCGAAGATCGGGACAGGGGGGTCATACGCAGTATTTT	CASRRSGQGGHTQYF
TRBV5-6	.	.	TRBJ1-1	TGTGCCAGCAGCTTGGCCGCGGACAGATTTTTCCCTGAAGCTTTCTTT	CASSLAADRFFPEAFF
TRBV29-1	few	TRBD1	TRBJ1-2	TGCAGCGTGCCGACGACAGGGGAGGCGGGCTACACCTTC	CSVPTTGEAGYTF
TRBV6-6	few	TRBD1	TRBJ1-5	TGTGCCACCTTGGACAGGCTAAATCAGCCCCAGCATTTT	CATLDRLNQPQHF
TRBV3-1	.	.	TRBJ2-5	TGTGCCAGCAGCCCCCACGGGGGGACCCAGTACTTC	CASSPHGGTQYF
TRBV15	.	TRBD2	TRBJ2-1	TGTGTCACCAGCAGAGAAGGACTAGCGGGAGCCCTCTACAATGAGCAGTTCTTC	CVTSREGLAGALYNEQFF
TRBV3-1	.	.	TRBJ2-3	TGTGCCAGCAGCCCGCCAGGGCGAGGGCGTACGCAGTATTTT	CASSPPGRGRTQYF